One sample yielded the 32 T cell receptor beta chains listed below, sequenced in a study of cytomegalovirus exposure and HLA in healthy donors. PCR involved 60 Vbeta and 13 Jbeta primers. Produced via immunoSEQ multiplex PCR; TCRdb's table is partial and in-frame only. This table holds roughly 110,000 clones, 65% to 75% found once. Sequencing was performed on PBMCs. All receptors come from a female donor in good health and CMV-seronegative.

The V and J genes are TRBV28 and TRBJ1-2; weak D call: TRBD1 (6 bases). The length of the CDR3 is 18 residues. Germline V gene data show CDR1 as MDHEN and CDR2 as SYDVKM. V was pared by 2 bases and J by 8 bases, with 27 bases between. CDR3: CASSLPPTALTQGRGYTF. The CDR3 bases are TGTGCCAGCAGTTTACCTCCCACAGCCTTGACTCAGGGGCGCGGCTACACCTTC.

CDR3 residues: CATSREAENTEAFF. CDR3 DNA sequence: TGTGCCACCAGCAGAGAAGCGGAGAACACTGAAGCTTTCTTT. The chain uses TRBV15 and TRBJ1-1; no clear D. Germline CDR1 reads LNHNV; CDR2 reads YYDKDF (reference sequence). Deletions cut 0 bases from V and 1 base from J, with 6 bases between. The CDR3 runs 14 residues.

This rearrangement joins TRBV7-6 to TRBJ1-5; TRBD1 agrees at 7 bases. CDR1 is SGHVS and CDR2 is FNYEAQ in the germline V gene. The V segment lost 3 bases and the J segment 1 base; nucleotides outside the gene matches: 3. This CDR3 region has 15 residues. CDR3 in DNA: TGTGCCAGCAGCTTCGACAGGGTAAGCAATCAGCCCCAGCATTTT. Its translation is CASSFDRVSNQPQHF.

The chain employs TRBV28 and TRBJ1-2, with no clear D. Trimming stripped 4 bases from V and 4 bases from J, with 7 bases between. Per germline, CDR1 MDHEN and CDR2 SYDVKM. The length of the CDR3 is 12 residues. This CDR3 reads CASSSSSYGYTF. The DNA for the CDR3 is TGTGCCAGCAGTTCGTCCAGCTATGGCTACACCTTC.

This clone has just a few counts. The rearrangement uses TRBV28 and TRBJ2-5; 7 nucleotides line up with TRBD1. The CDR3 is 15 residues long. Germline CDR1 is MDHEN and CDR2 is SYDVKM. V lost 1 base, J lost 3 bases, and 5 bases stayed unmatched. CDR3: CASSLSRGQKETQYF. The CDR3, as DNA: TGTGCCAGCAGTTTATCCCGGGGACAGAAAGAGACCCAGTACTTC.

The chain carries TRBV19 and TRBJ1-1, with D hard to call. There are 13 residues in the CDR3. Trimming removed 1 base at V and 4 bases at J, with 7 bases between. Germline loops: CDR1 LNHDA, CDR2 SQIVND (reference sequence). In DNA form, the CDR3 reads TGTGCCAGTAGTATAGGAGGGTTCACTGAAGCTTTCTTT. Protein product: CASSIGGFTEAFF.

The chain has TRBV5-1 and TRBJ1-2; perhaps TRBD1 as D (6 bases). Per the germline V gene, CDR1 is SGHRS and CDR2 is YFSETQ. The CDR3 is made up of 14 amino acids. Trimming cost V 0 bases and J 7 bases, with 13 bases left between them. In DNA form, the CDR3 reads TGCGCCAGCAGCTTGGCGGACAGTGGGGGTGGCTACACCTTC. Its translation: CASSLADSGGGYTF. The full variable domain, rest sourced from reference TRBV5-1 and TRBJ1-2, is KAGVTQTPRYLIKTRGQQVTLSCSPISGHRSVSWYQQTPGQGLQFLFEYFSETQRNKGNFPGRFSGRQFSNSRSEMNVSTLELGDSALYLCASSLADSGGGYTFGSGTRLTVV.

V gene TRBV27 combines with J gene TRBJ2-7; D possibly corresponds to TRBD2 (5 bases). The CDR3 consists of 14 residues. Trimming stripped 4 bases from V and 6 bases from J, with 16 bases between. Per the germline V gene, CDR1 is MNHEY and CDR2 is SMNVEV (reference sequence). Here the CDR3 reads CASSSPPGLGEQYF. In DNA form, the CDR3 reads TGTGCCAGCAGTTCGCCCCCCGGACTCGGCGAGCAGTACTTC.

The rearrangement uses TRBV4-1 and TRBJ2-7, with 8 positions matching TRBD2. Per germline, CDR1 MGHRA and CDR2 YSYEKL. The CDR3 loop spans 14 amino acids. The V segment lost 4 bases and the J segment 4 bases; nucleotides outside the gene matches: 6. The CDR3 sequence: CASSRTRGEYEQYF. The DNA for the CDR3 is TGCGCCAGCAGCCGGACGCGGGGGGAATACGAGCAGTACTTC.

This rearrangement joins TRBV9 to TRBJ1-2; 8 positions agree with TRBD1. The length of the CDR3 is 14 residues. CDR1 is SGDLS and CDR2 is YYNGEE in the germline V gene. Trimming cost V 0 bases and J 4 bases; bases outside gene matches: 2. CDR3 coding DNA: TGTGCCAGCAGCGTAGGACAGGGGACCTATGGCTACACCTTC. Protein product: CASSVGQGTYGYTF. The full variable domain, rest sourced from reference TRBV9 and TRBJ1-2, is DSGVTQTPKHLITATGQRVTLRCSPRSGDLSVYWYQQSLDQGLQFLIQYYNGEERAKGNILERFSAQQFPDLHSELNLSSLELGDSALYFCASSVGQGTYGYTFGSGTRLTVV.

A single count supports this clone. J is TRBJ2-1 and V is TRBV5-4, with a tentative D call TRBD1 (6 bases). This CDR3 region has 14 residues. Germline CDR1 is SGHNT and CDR2 is YYREEE (reference sequence). The ends were cut back, 0 bases at V and 3 bases at J, with 7 bases in the middle. This CDR3 is CASSLGGGYNEQFF. The CDR3 nucleotides read TGTGCCAGCAGCTTGGGAGGGGGCTACAATGAGCAGTTCTTC.

This clone was seen just once. This chain links TRBV10-1 with TRBJ2-5; 11 nucleotides agree with TRBD1. The CDR3 is 15 amino acids. V trimming: 4 bases; J trimming: 5 bases; junction bases outside the gene matches: 6. Germline V gives CDR1 WNHNN, CDR2 SYGVQD (reference sequence). DNA of the CDR3: TGCGCCAGCAGTGCCGGACAGGGGGCATACGAGACCCAGTACTTC. This translates into CASSAGQGAYETQYF.

The chain carries TRBV18 and TRBJ2-7, with 8 bases identical to TRBD1. Germline V gene lookup returns CDR1 KGHSH and CDR2 LQKENI. V lost 2 bases, J lost 0 bases, and 6 bases stayed unmatched. This CDR3 has 16 residues. CDR3 loop: CASSPTTGVHSYEQYF. The CDR3 region has the DNA TGTGCCAGCTCACCAACGACAGGGGTCCACTCCTACGAGCAGTACTTC.

DNA of the CDR3: TGCGCCAGCAGCCAATACACGGGACTTACCACAGATACGCAGTATTTT. It is translated as CASSQYTGLTTDTQYF. The chain uses TRBV4-1 and TRBJ2-3; the D gene is possibly TRBD2 (6 bases). Between the trimmed V and J ends, which lost 2 bases and 2 bases, there was a span of 14 bases. The germline V gene encodes CDR1 MGHRA and CDR2 YSYEKL. This CDR3 region has 16 residues.

CDR3 nucleotides: TGTGCCAGCAGTCCGGGAGCCGCTAGCACAGATACGCAGTATTTT. Residues: CASSPGAASTDTQYF. The chain uses TRBV28 and TRBJ2-3; possible D gene TRBD2, 6 bases. The CDR3 sequence is 15 residues long. CDR1 and CDR2 from the germline V gene are MDHEN and SYDVKM. Trimming stripped 5 bases from V and 0 bases from J, with 12 bases between.

This clone was counted only a few times. The chain employs TRBV10-2 and TRBJ2-1, with 9 nucleotides matching TRBD2. CDR3 length: 16 amino acids. Germline V gene data show CDR1 as WSHSY and CDR2 as SAAADI. Germline trimming cut 4 bases from V and 5 bases from J; bases unmatched to any gene: 9. The CDR3 DNA reads as TGCGCCAGCAGTGGACTTCTAGCGGGGAAAAACAATGAGCAGTTCTTC. Translated: CASSGLLAGKNNEQFF.

The CDR3 sequence: CASSQAGTGMPNEQYF. For the CDR3, the DNA is TGTGCCAGCAGCCAAGCCGGGACAGGGATGCCAAACGAGCAGTACTTC. This chain connects TRBV7-9 to TRBJ2-7, with TRBD1 matching over 9 bases. Per the germline V gene, CDR1 is SEHNR and CDR2 is FQNEAQ (reference sequence). The V gene end was trimmed by 5 bases and the J gene end by 5 bases; junction bases not matched to a gene: 13. The CDR3 sequence is 16 residues long. The whole variable domain, remainder taken from reference TRBV7-9 and TRBJ2-7, is DTGVSQNPRHKITKRGQNVTFRCDPISEHNRLYWYRQTLGQGPEFLTYFQNEAQLEKSRLLSDRFSAERPKGSFSTLEIQRTEQGDSAMYLCASSQAGTGMPNEQYFGPGTRLTVT.

This clone was counted between two and nine times. V gene TRBV6-1 combines with J gene TRBJ2-2, with 10 nucleotides matching TRBD2. Germline trimming cut 7 bases from V and 5 bases from J; bases unmatched to any gene: 7. Germline V gives CDR1 MNHNS, CDR2 SASEGT. CDR3 length equals 15 residues. The CDR3 reads CASNPSGSLTGELFF. Written as DNA, the CDR3 is TGTGCCAGCAATCCTAGCGGGAGTTTGACCGGGGAGCTGTTTTTT.

The rearrangement uses TRBV7-2 and TRBJ2-3; a possible D gene is TRBD2 (5 bases). Trimming shortened V by 3 bases and J by 4 bases, and 11 bases separated the two germline ends. CDR3 length: 14 amino acids. CDR1 SGHTA and CDR2 FQGNSA come from the germline V gene. CDR3 amino acids: CASSLDPSPDTQYF. CDR3 DNA sequence: TGTGCCAGCAGCTTGGACCCTAGCCCAGATACGCAGTATTTT.

The CDR3 DNA reads as TGTGCCAGCAGCAACTCCCCGGACAGGGGGCTTCCTGAAGCTTTCTTT. It encodes CASSNSPDRGLPEAFF. The chain links TRBV9 to TRBJ1-1, with TRBD1 matching 11 bases. This CDR3 is built from 16 residues. Per germline, CDR1 SGDLS and CDR2 YYNGEE. V was pared by 4 bases and J by 6 bases, with 11 bases of the junction left unmatched.

The chain has TRBV7-9 and TRBJ2-1; 10 bases are shared with TRBD1. The V gene end was trimmed by 3 bases and the J gene end by 15 bases; junction bases not matched to a gene: 5. Per germline, CDR1 SEHNR and CDR2 FQNEAQ (reference sequence). The CDR3 runs 12 residues. CDR3 nucleotides: TGTGCCAGCAGCTTCCGGGACAGGGGCCTGTTCTTC. This codes for CASSFRDRGLFF.

In this sample, this clone turned up a few times. V and J are TRBV5-5 and TRBJ2-3; D is unresolved. Germline V gene data show CDR1 as SGHKS and CDR2 as YYEKEE (reference sequence). The CDR3 runs to 13 residues. Trimming pared 4 bases from V and 2 bases from J, leaving 8 bases between. CDR3 in amino acids: CASSLEATDTQYF. CDR3 DNA sequence: TGTGCCAGCAGCCTAGAAGCCACAGATACGCAGTATTTT.

The genes are TRBV5-4 and TRBJ2-3; 12 positions agree with TRBD1. This CDR3 has 17 residues. CDR1 is SGHNT and CDR2 is YYREEE in the germline V gene (reference sequence). The J segment lost 3 bases and the V segment lost 7 bases, leaving 12 bases of the junction unmatched. The CDR3 DNA follows: TGTGCCAGCTACTCGGGACAGGGGGCTTATGGGACAGATACGCAGTATTTT. Amino acids: CASYSGQGAYGTDTQYF. The variable domain in full, completed from reference TRBV5-4 and TRBJ2-3, reads ETGVTQSPTHLIKTRGQQVTLRCSSQSGHNTVSWYQQALGQGPQFIFQYYREEENGRGNFPPRFSGLQFPNYSSELNVNALELDDSALYLCASYSGQGAYGTDTQYFGPGTRLTVL.

Here the CDR3 reads CASTHPSTGTGFLHTQYF. In DNA, the CDR3 is TGTGCCAGCACCCACCCCTCGACCGGGACAGGGTTTTTACATACGCAGTATTTT. The chain combines TRBV27 with TRBJ2-3, with 9 bases lining up with TRBD1. This CDR3 contains 18 residues. Trimming cost V 7 bases and J 7 bases; bases outside gene matches: 21. Germline V lookup: CDR1 MNHEY, CDR2 SMNVEV (reference sequence).

The chain combines TRBV2 with TRBJ2-3, with 14 bases that match TRBD2. Trimming removed 5 bases from V and 5 bases from J; junction bases left unmatched: 6. This CDR3 is built from 16 residues. Germline CDR1 is SNHLY and CDR2 is FYNNEI. The CDR3 coding sequence is TGTGCCAGCAGTCCGACCGGGACTAGCGGGAGAGATACGCAGTATTTT. Its translation: CASSPTGTSGRDTQYF.

This clone was counted between two and nine times. This rearrangement joins TRBV5-8 to TRBJ1-5; weak D call: TRBD1 (5 bases). Trimming removed 1 base from V and 9 bases from J, with 14 bases in between. The CDR3 is 14 amino acids. Germline V gives CDR1 SGHTS, CDR2 YDEGEE. CDR3 nucleotide sequence: TGTGCCAGCAGCTTGTCGACAGATCAGGGGCCCCAGCATTTT. It is translated as CASSLSTDQGPQHF.

The V gene is TRBV4-2, the J gene TRBJ2-7, with D uncertain. Germline assignment: CDR1 LGHNA and CDR2 YNFKEQ. Trimming pared 4 bases from V and 2 bases from J, leaving 12 bases between. This CDR3 has 14 amino acids. The CDR3 is CASSPQVHTYEQYF. The CDR3 DNA follows: TGTGCCAGCAGCCCCCAGGTACACACCTACGAGCAGTACTTC.

This clone was observed a handful of times. The rearrangement links TRBV7-2 to TRBJ1-5; 9 bases are shared with TRBD1. Germline loops: CDR1 SGHTA, CDR2 FQGNSA. The CDR3 length is 13 residues. The V gene end was trimmed by 5 bases and the J gene end by 5 bases; junction bases not matched to a gene: 1. The CDR3 sequence: CASSRTGDQPQHF. DNA for the CDR3: TGTGCCAGCAGCCGGACAGGGGATCAGCCCCAGCATTTT.

This clone appeared a few times. V and J are TRBV6-6 and TRBJ1-1; D remains unclear. The V end was cut by 7 bases, the J end by 4 bases, with 7 bases between. The germline CDR1 and CDR2 sequences are MNHNY and SVGAGI (reference sequence). The CDR3 runs to 11 residues. The CDR3 sequence: CASNQATEAFF. CDR3 nucleotide sequence: TGTGCCAGCAATCAAGCCACTGAAGCTTTCTTT.

The chain recombines TRBV15 with TRBJ1-1; maybe TRBD1 (5 bases). CDR3 length: 14 residues. V was shortened by 1 base and J by 4 bases, with 10 bases between the two germline ends. CDR1 LNHNV and CDR2 YYDKDF come from the germline V gene (reference sequence). The CDR3 DNA follows: TGTGCCACCAGCAGAGTGCGCGGGGGCACTGAAGCTTTCTTT. Protein product: CATSRVRGGTEAFF.

The genes are TRBV5-1 and TRBJ2-1, with 8 bases that match TRBD2. V was clipped by 0 bases and J by 8 bases; unmatched bases: 7. This CDR3 has 15 amino acids. Germline CDR1 and CDR2: SGHRS and YFSETQ. The DNA for the CDR3 is TGCGCCAGCAGCTTGGCCGGGGGGGCGATGGATGAGCAGTTCTTC. Its protein product is CASSLAGGAMDEQFF. Full variable domain (rest looked up from reference TRBV5-1 and TRBJ2-1): KAGVTQTPRYLIKTRGQQVTLSCSPISGHRSVSWYQQTPGQGLQFLFEYFSETQRNKGNFPGRFSGRQFSNSRSEMNVSTLELGDSALYLCASSLAGGAMDEQFFGPGTRLTVL.

The rearrangement links TRBV12-5 to TRBJ2-5, with TRBD2 as a possible D gene (6 bases). CDR3 size: 15 residues. The germline gives CDR1 LGHNT, CDR2 FRNRAP. Trimming stripped 0 bases from V and 3 bases from J, with 11 bases between. CDR3 DNA sequence: TGTGCTAGTGGTTTGGTACCGGGGGTCGAAGAGACCCAGTACTTC. It translates to CASGLVPGVEETQYF.